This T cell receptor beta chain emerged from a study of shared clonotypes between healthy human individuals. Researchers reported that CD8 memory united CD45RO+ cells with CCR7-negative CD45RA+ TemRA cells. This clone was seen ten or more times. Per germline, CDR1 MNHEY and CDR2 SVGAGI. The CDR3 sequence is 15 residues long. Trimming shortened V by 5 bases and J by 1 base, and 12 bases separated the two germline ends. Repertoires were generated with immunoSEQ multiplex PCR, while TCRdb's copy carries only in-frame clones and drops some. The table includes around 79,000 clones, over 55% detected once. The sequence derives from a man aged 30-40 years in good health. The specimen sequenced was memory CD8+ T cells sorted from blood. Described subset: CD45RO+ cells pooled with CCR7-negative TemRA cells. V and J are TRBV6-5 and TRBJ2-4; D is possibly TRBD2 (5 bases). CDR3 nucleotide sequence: TGTGCCAGCAGTCTTAGTACGGGGGCCAAAAACATTCAGTACTTC. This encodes CASSLSTGAKNIQYF.